Below are 27 T cell receptor beta chains sequenced from a single sample in a study of CD8+ T cells in alopecia areata. Treatment here: oral pan-JAK inhibitor, 5-10 mg twice daily. Following extraction, RNA underwent reverse transcription to cDNA, which served as the sequencing template. Clones were sequenced by immunoSEQ multiplex PCR, and TCRdb holds only the in-frame ones, with some missing. The sample yields 190,000 or so clones, around 60% seen once. Source: CD8+ T cells sorted from blood, taken at week 24, from a patient treated with tofacitinib. These receptors were taken from a human donor with alopecia areata.

The chain links TRBV5-1 to TRBJ2-7; D gene unclear. V was pared by 2 bases and J by 2 bases, with 8 bases between. The CDR3 runs 13 residues. Germline V gives CDR1 SGHRS, CDR2 YFSETQ. The CDR3 is CASSFNLAYEQYF. For the CDR3, the DNA is TGCGCCAGCAGCTTCAATCTGGCCTACGAGCAGTACTTC.

The V gene is TRBV13, the J gene TRBJ1-1, with no clear D. Looked up from germline, CDR1 is PRHDT and CDR2 is FYEKMQ (reference sequence). Between the trimmed V and J ends, which lost 5 bases and 1 base, there was a span of 11 bases. The CDR3 loop spans 14 amino acids. The CDR3: CASSRADKNTEAFF. CDR3 nucleotides: TGTGCCAGCAGCAGGGCGGATAAGAACACTGAAGCTTTCTTT. Full variable domain (missing parts from reference TRBV13 and TRBJ1-1): AAGVIQSPRHLIKEKRETATLKCYPIPRHDTVYWYQQGPGQDPQFLISFYEKMQSDKGSIPDRFSAQQFSDYHSELNMSSLELGDSALYFCASSRADKNTEAFFGQGTRLTVV.

A few counts support this clone. The chain carries TRBV5-6 and TRBJ2-1, with D maybe TRBD2 (5 bases). Germline lookup yields CDR1 SGHDT and CDR2 YYEEEE. Trimming shortened V by 2 bases and J by 13 bases, and 16 bases separated the two germline ends. The CDR3 spans 13 residues. The chain's CDR3 is CASSFVIGVRQFF. DNA of the CDR3: TGTGCCAGCAGCTTTGTTATCGGGGTGAGACAGTTCTTC.

Only a few counts were recorded for this clone. This chain uses TRBV29-1 with TRBJ2-7, with D perhaps given as TRBD1 or TRBD2 (5 bases each). V was trimmed by 2 bases and J by 2 bases, leaving 13 bases between them. The V gene's germline CDR1 is SQVTM and CDR2 ANQGSEA. This CDR3 region has 14 residues. CDR3 region: CSVETGTSTYEQYF. CDR3 bases: TGCAGCGTTGAAACGGGGACCTCAACCTACGAGCAGTACTTC.

The chain joins TRBV6-5 to TRBJ1-2; D unclear. This CDR3 contains 15 residues. V gave up 7 bases and J gave up 3 bases, with 18 bases separating them. Germline values: CDR1 MNHEY, CDR2 SVGAGI. CDR3 sequence reads: CASTYSRTNDYGYTF. The CDR3 DNA sequence: TGTGCCAGCACCTACTCCCGAACGAATGACTATGGCTACACCTTC.

This chain uses TRBV20-1 with TRBJ1-2, with TRBD1 as a possible D gene (5 bases). With 6 bases removed from V and 8 bases from J, the gap between germline ends came to 13 bases. This CDR3 is built from 11 residues. Germline lookup yields CDR1 DFQATT and CDR2 SNEGSKA (reference sequence). DNA of the CDR3: TGCAGTGCAGAACCAGGGTCAGGCTACACCTTC. This sequence encodes CSAEPGSGYTF.

This clone was detected only a few times. The V call is TRBV7-9, the J call TRBJ1-4; D is unresolved. Germline CDR1 reads SEHNR; CDR2 reads FQNEAQ (reference sequence). The V gene lost 5 bases and the J gene lost 3 bases, with 10 bases spanning the gap. There are 14 residues in the CDR3. The CDR3 DNA follows: TGTGCCAGCAGCCCAGCGCCCTCTAATGAAAAACTGTTTTTT. This encodes CASSPAPSNEKLFF.

The chain couples TRBV5-1 to TRBJ2-1; TRBD2 agrees at 8 bases. With V trimmed by 2 bases and J by 4 bases, 8 bases remained unmatched. CDR3 length equals 16 residues. Germline V lookup: CDR1 SGHRS, CDR2 YFSETQ. Here the CDR3 reads CASSFHRGGQYNEQFF. The CDR3, as DNA: TGCGCCAGCAGCTTCCATCGGGGGGGCCAGTACAATGAGCAGTTCTTC.

The chain combines TRBV27 with TRBJ2-2; D possibly corresponds to TRBD2 (5 bases). Germline values: CDR1 MNHEY, CDR2 SMNVEV (reference sequence). The CDR3 loop spans 14 amino acids. V lost 4 bases and J 0 bases, leaving 6 bases between the germline ends. As DNA, the CDR3 is TGTGCCAGCAGTTCCGGGGCGAACACCGGGGAGCTGTTTTTT. Its protein product is CASSSGANTGELFF.

The chain uses TRBV30 and TRBJ1-5, with D possibly matching TRBD1 (5 bases). The length of the CDR3 is 15 residues. Trimming left V 3 bases short and J 7 bases short, with 19 bases between. Per the germline V gene, CDR1 is GTSNPN and CDR2 is SVGIG (reference sequence). The CDR3 nucleotides are TGTGCCTGGAGGACAAATCAGCGGGGGAGACAGCCCCAGCATTTT. Translation gives CAWRTNQRGRQPQHF. The whole variable domain, remainder taken from reference TRBV30 and TRBJ1-5, is SQTIHQWPATLVQPVGSPLSLECTVEGTSNPNLYWYRQAAGRGLQLLFYSVGIGQISSEVPQNLSASRPQDRQFILSSKKLLLSDSGFYLCAWRTNQRGRQPQHFGDGTRLSIL.

The chain joins TRBV7-6 to TRBJ2-7; D assignment may be TRBD1 or TRBD2 (5 bases each). There are 11 residues in the CDR3. CDR1 is SGHVS, CDR2 FNYEAQ, per germline. Trimming removed 5 bases from V and 8 bases from J, with 10 bases in between. CDR3 in DNA: TGTGCCAGCAGCACGCTGGGACAGCAGTACTTC. Translated, it gives CASSTLGQQYF.

This chain uses TRBV27 with TRBJ1-5, with D uncertain. The CDR3 is 15 residues long. Deletions cut 2 bases from V and 1 base from J, with 9 bases between. The germline CDR1 and CDR2 sequences are MNHEY and SMNVEV (reference sequence). The CDR3 sequence: CASSLDLSSNQPQHF. CDR3 DNA: TGTGCCAGCAGTTTAGACCTTTCGAGCAATCAGCCCCAGCATTTT.

The chain carries TRBV5-4 and TRBJ1-2, with a tentative D call TRBD1 (6 bases). The germline V and J ends were trimmed by 3 bases and 8 bases, with 20 bases remaining between them. This CDR3 is built from 15 residues. The germline CDR1 and CDR2 sequences are SGHNT and YYREEE (reference sequence). CDR3 nucleotides: TGTGCCAGCAGCTATTACCGCGACAGGCTAAAGGGCTACACCTTC. It is translated as CASSYYRDRLKGYTF.

The genes are TRBV10-3 and TRBJ2-3; no clear D. Germline-derived CDR1 and CDR2 are ENHRY and SYGVKD. The CDR3 loop spans 13 amino acids. V lost 2 bases and J 2 bases, leaving 5 bases between the germline ends. The CDR3 DNA is TGTGCCATCAGTGAGGACACCACAGATACGCAGTATTTT. The encoded protein is CAISEDTTDTQYF.

The V call is TRBV5-6, the J call TRBJ1-2; D is unresolved. Per the germline V gene, CDR1 is SGHDT and CDR2 is YYEEEE. CDR3 length: 15 amino acids. Trimming shortened V by 0 bases and J by 3 bases, and 12 bases separated the two germline ends. The DNA of the CDR3 is TGTGCCAGCAGCTTGGCAAGTGGCAGTCACTATGGCTACACCTTC. It yields the protein CASSLASGSHYGYTF.

The genes are TRBV30 and TRBJ2-3, with no clear D. The V gene's germline CDR1 is GTSNPN and CDR2 SVGIG (reference sequence). With 8 bases removed from V and 2 bases from J, the gap between germline ends came to 8 bases. The CDR3 covers 11 residues. CDR3 DNA sequence: TGTGCCCGGGCTACCACAGATACGCAGTATTTT. This codes for CARATTDTQYF.

The J gene is TRBJ2-7, the V gene TRBV27; D possibly matches TRBD1 or TRBD2 (5 bases each). Germline CDR1 reads MNHEY; CDR2 reads SMNVEV (reference sequence). Trimming shortened V by 7 bases and J by 6 bases, and 16 bases separated the two germline ends. CDR3 length: 13 amino acids. The CDR3 DNA reads TGTGCCAGCACCCCGTCCCCGGGACGCGAGCAGTACTTC. Its protein product is CASTPSPGREQYF.

The chain combines TRBV19 with TRBJ2-5; TRBD2 aligns across 10 bases. The CDR3 has 15 amino acids. The junction had 7 bases not matched to a gene; V was cut back by 6 bases and J by 3 bases. The germline CDR1 and CDR2 sequences are LNHDA and SQIVND (reference sequence). The DNA for the CDR3 is TGTGCCAGTAGAGGGACTAGCGAGGGTGAAGAGACCCAGTACTTC. Translation gives CASRGTSEGEETQYF.

The gene calls are TRBV12-5 and TRBJ2-1; unclear D gene. The CDR3 totals 16 residues. CDR1 is LGHNT and CDR2 is FRNRAP in the germline V gene. Trimming shortened V by 0 bases and J by 7 bases, and 16 bases separated the two germline ends. The CDR3 is CASGLVPAGRVNEQFF. The CDR3 bases are TGTGCTAGTGGTTTGGTACCGGCAGGTAGAGTGAATGAGCAGTTCTTC. Combining the CDR3 with reference TRBV12-5 and TRBJ2-1 gives the whole variable domain DARVTQTPRHKVTEMGQEVTMRCQPILGHNTVFWYRQTMMQGLELLAYFRNRAPLDDSGMPKDRFSAEMPDATLATLKIQPSEPRDSAVYFCASGLVPAGRVNEQFFGPGTRLTVL.

The rearrangement joins TRBV29-1 to TRBJ1-2; D might be TRBD1 (6 bases). V was cut by 6 bases and J by 4 bases, with 18 bases left in between. Germline lookup yields CDR1 SQVTM and CDR2 ANQGSEA. The CDR3 totals 14 residues. DNA for the CDR3: TGCAGCGTGGGGACGGGACAATTTCCCTATGGCTACACCTTC. Protein: CSVGTGQFPYGYTF.

The chain recombines TRBV15 with TRBJ2-1; D remains unclear. With 3 bases removed from V and 5 bases from J, the gap between germline ends came to 14 bases. CDR3 length equals 15 residues. Germline CDR1 and CDR2: LNHNV and YYDKDF (reference sequence). CDR3 DNA: TGTGCCACCAGCAGTACACCCGATACAGACAATGAGCAGTTCTTC. Amino acid sequence: CATSSTPDTDNEQFF.

CDR3 amino acids: CASSQYRGRETQYF. The CDR3 nucleotides are TGTGCCAGCAGCCAATACAGGGGGAGAGAGACCCAGTACTTC. The chain has TRBV9 and TRBJ2-5; 8 bases match TRBD1. The length of the CDR3 is 14 residues. J lost 4 bases, V lost 4 bases, and 6 bases had no gene match. Germline V CDR1 and CDR2: SGDLS, YYNGEE.

This clone has only a few counts. The chain employs TRBV7-2 and TRBJ1-2; D is unclear. There are 15 residues in the CDR3. The V gene's germline CDR1 is SGHTA and CDR2 FQGNSA. V was pared by 2 bases and J by 8 bases, with 18 bases between. For the CDR3, the DNA is TGTGCCAGCAGCTTAAATTTCGGTCTTGAGGGAGGCTACACCTTC. It yields the protein CASSLNFGLEGGYTF.

This chain joins TRBV29-1 and TRBJ1-2; 7 bases line up with TRBD1. The germline CDR1 and CDR2 sequences are SQVTM and ANQGSEA. V lost 6 bases to trimming and J lost 2 bases; unmatched junction nucleotides: 6. The CDR3 totals 13 residues. The chain's CDR3 is CSVHRGSNYGYTF. The CDR3 region has the DNA TGCAGCGTCCACAGGGGCTCGAACTATGGCTACACCTTC.

J is TRBJ1-5 and V is TRBV5-6; D is undetermined. V lost 0 bases and J 2 bases, leaving 9 bases between the germline ends. CDR3 length: 15 residues. Germline V gene data show CDR1 as SGHDT and CDR2 as YYEEEE. DNA for the CDR3: TGTGCCAGCAGCTTGGGGGAATGGGGCAATCAGCCCCAGCATTTT. Residues: CASSLGEWGNQPQHF. Supplemented by reference TRBV5-6 and TRBJ1-5, the full variable domain reads DAGVTQSPTHLIKTRGQQVTLRCSPKSGHDTVSWYQQALGQGPQFIFQYYEEEERQRGNFPDRFSGHQFPNYSSELNVNALLLGDSALYLCASSLGEWGNQPQHFGDGTRLSIL.

In DNA, the CDR3 is TGTGCCAGCAGCCGCCCTGGACAGCACTATGGCTACACCTTC. It translates to CASSRPGQHYGYTF. The V and J genes are TRBV7-8 and TRBJ1-2; TRBD1 is a possible D gene (6 bases). This CDR3 region has 14 residues. CDR1 is SGHVS, CDR2 FQNEAQ, per germline. Deletions cut 5 bases from V and 3 bases from J, with 13 bases between.

The chain has TRBV6-6 and TRBJ1-4, with no clear D. There are 12 residues in the CDR3. Germline V gene data show CDR1 as MNHNY and CDR2 as SVGAGI (reference sequence). V lost 6 bases and J 6 bases, leaving 8 bases between the germline ends. CDR3 DNA: TGTGCCAGCAGCACATCGGATGAAAAACTGTTTTTT. Its translation is CASSTSDEKLFF.